A single sample is the source of the 27 T cell receptor beta chains below, sequenced in a study of blood T cell repertoires in COVID-19. The data were produced by immunoSEQ multiplex PCR, yet TCRdb's version contains in-frame clones alone and is incomplete. The sample lists approximately 77,000 clones, 75% to 85% occurring once. Sample: peripheral blood. These receptors originate from a man aged 50 to 60 with COVID-19, enrolled during active disease.

This rearrangement joins TRBV5-1 to TRBJ2-5; D is uncertain. The CDR3 is 12 residues long. In germline, CDR1 is SGHRS, CDR2 YFSETQ. The V and J ends lost 0 bases and 3 bases respectively, with 3 bases between them. For the CDR3, the DNA is TGCGCCAGCAGCTTGGCAGAAGAGACCCAGTACTTC. Translated: CASSLAEETQYF.

V usage is TRBV20-1 and J usage is TRBJ2-7, with 7 bases that match TRBD1. Germline V gene data show CDR1 as DFQATT and CDR2 as SNEGSKA (reference sequence). CDR3 length: 11 amino acids. The V and J ends lost 2 bases and 6 bases, in that order; junction bases with no gene match: 1. The CDR3 is CSARNRGEQYF. CDR3 DNA sequence: TGCAGTGCTAGAAACAGGGGCGAGCAGTACTTC.

V is TRBV7-2 and J is TRBJ1-2, with D perhaps TRBD1 (6 bases). The V gene's germline CDR1 is SGHTA and CDR2 FQGNSA. The CDR3 runs to 15 residues. V lost 3 bases and J 4 bases, leaving 15 bases between the germline ends. The CDR3 DNA sequence: TGTGCCAGCAGCTTCGACAGGTCCCAAATCTATGGCTACACCTTC. Its translation: CASSFDRSQIYGYTF.

This clone was detected only once. The chain links TRBV4-1 to TRBJ1-5; possibly TRBD1 for D (5 bases). The CDR3 sequence is 15 residues long. The ends were cut back, 0 bases at V and 4 bases at J, with 10 bases in the middle. CDR1 MGHRA and CDR2 YSYEKL come from the germline V gene. Here the CDR3 DNA reads TGCGCCAGCAGCCAAGATATTGGGGGGAATCAGCCCCAGCATTTT. Its translation: CASSQDIGGNQPQHF.

The rearrangement joins TRBV19 to TRBJ2-7, with TRBD1 identical over 9 bases. Germline CDR1 and CDR2: LNHDA and SQIVND (reference sequence). The V gene end was trimmed by 5 bases and the J gene end by 1 base; junction bases not matched to a gene: 9. The CDR3 totals 16 residues. CDR3: CASSPRSGTGSYEQYF. The CDR3 region has the DNA TGTGCCAGTAGTCCGCGGTCCGGGACAGGGTCCTACGAGCAGTACTTC. Full variable domain (outside the CDR3, taken from reference TRBV19 and TRBJ2-7): DGGITQSPKYLFRKEGQNVTLSCEQNLNHDAMYWYRQDPGQGLRLIYYSQIVNDFQKGDIAEGYSVSREKKESFPLTVTSAQKNPTAFYLCASSPRSGTGSYEQYFGPGTRLTVT.

V gene TRBV6-1 combines with J gene TRBJ2-1, with 7 bases lining up with TRBD2. The V gene end was trimmed by 2 bases and the J gene end by 4 bases; junction bases not matched to a gene: 5. The germline CDR1 and CDR2 sequences are MNHNS and SASEGT. This CDR3 is 15 amino acids long. The CDR3 here is CASSEKPSGYNEQFF. CDR3 DNA: TGTGCCAGCAGTGAAAAACCTAGCGGTTACAATGAGCAGTTCTTC.

The rearrangement links TRBV19 to TRBJ2-7, with D tentatively TRBD1 (7 bases). V lost 4 bases, J lost 3 bases, and 13 bases lay in between. CDR1 is LNHDA, CDR2 SQIVND, per germline (reference sequence). The CDR3 covers 14 residues. The CDR3 DNA reads TGTGCCAGTAGTACAGGGGGGACCCTCTACGAGCAGTACTTC. Translation: CASSTGGTLYEQYF.

CDR3 sequence (DNA): TGTGCCAGCAGCCAGAATGCCCTTCCCGGGGAGCTGTTTTTT. It encodes CASSQNALPGELFF. The V and J genes are TRBV28 and TRBJ2-2; D remains ambiguous. The CDR3 totals 14 residues. Germline V lookup: CDR1 MDHEN, CDR2 SYDVKM. Deletions cut 6 bases from V and 6 bases from J, with 14 bases between.

The gene calls are TRBV28 and TRBJ1-2; D unresolved. The CDR3 has 12 amino acids. Trimming left V 3 bases short and J 8 bases short, with 10 bases between. CDR1 and CDR2 (germline): MDHEN, SYDVKM. The CDR3 DNA reads as TGTGCCAGCAGTTTGACGGCGGGGGGCTACACCTTC. Its translation is CASSLTAGGYTF.

The chain couples TRBV4-1 to TRBJ1-5, with 9 bases identical to TRBD1. CDR1 and CDR2 (germline): MGHRA, YSYEKL. Trimming took 2 bases from V and 1 from J; bases not matched to a gene: 18. CDR3 size: 21 residues. In DNA, the CDR3 is TGCGCCAGCAGCCAAAGGTTTGGTAGGACAGGGGACCTTCAGAGCAATCAGCCCCAGCATTTT. Its protein product is CASSQRFGRTGDLQSNQPQHF.

As DNA, the CDR3 is TGTGCCAGCAGCCTAGGGGAAACCGGGGAGCTGTTTTTT. Translating it yields CASSLGETGELFF. The rearrangement links TRBV7-3 to TRBJ2-2, with D tentatively TRBD1 (5 bases). V was cut by 5 bases and J by 5 bases, with 9 bases left in between. From germline, CDR1 is SGHTA and CDR2 FQGTGA. The CDR3 spans 13 residues.

The J gene is TRBJ1-2, the V gene TRBV28; 12 positions match TRBD1. The CDR3 has 15 amino acids. The J segment lost 8 bases and the V segment lost 6 bases, leaving 10 bases of the junction unmatched. CDR1 is MDHEN, CDR2 SYDVKM, per germline. The CDR3 loop is CASRLPGQGARGYTF. CDR3 DNA: TGTGCCAGCAGACTGCCGGGACAGGGGGCGAGGGGCTACACCTTC.

This clone appeared a few times. The genes are TRBV7-2 and TRBJ1-5; D call uncertain. The CDR3 sequence is 15 residues long. The V gene lost 1 base and the J gene lost 4 bases, with 11 bases spanning the gap. Germline V CDR1 and CDR2: SGHTA, FQGNSA. For the CDR3, the DNA is TGTGCCAGCAGCTTAGAGTTCCGCAGTAATCAGCCCCAGCATTTT. Its translation is CASSLEFRSNQPQHF.

DNA for the CDR3: TGTGCCAGCAGCGTTGATAGCGGGAGGGCCACCGGGGAGCTGTTTTTT. Translated, it gives CASSVDSGRATGELFF. The chain combines TRBV9 with TRBJ2-2; 11 bases agree with TRBD2. The germline V gene has CDR1 SGDLS and CDR2 YYNGEE. Germline trimming cut 2 bases from V and 4 bases from J; bases unmatched to any gene: 4. There are 16 residues in the CDR3.

CDR3 DNA sequence: TGTGCCAGCAGTTTCCTTACTAGCGTGGGCCGTGAGCAGTTCTTC. Protein: CASSFLTSVGREQFF. This chain joins TRBV27 and TRBJ2-1; 7 nucleotides line up with TRBD2. From germline, CDR1 is MNHEY and CDR2 SMNVEV (reference sequence). V shed 3 bases, J shed 9 bases, and the junction held 11 bases outside the gene matches. The CDR3 totals 15 residues.

The chain recombines TRBV5-4 with TRBJ2-1; 7 positions match TRBD2. The CDR3 is made up of 15 amino acids. V shed 1 base and J 5 bases; nucleotides not matched to a gene: 6. The V gene's germline CDR1 is SGHNT and CDR2 YYREEE (reference sequence). The CDR3 bases are TGTGCCAGCAGCTTGTCCAGCGGGATTAACAATGAGCAGTTCTTC. Its translation is CASSLSSGINNEQFF.

The V call is TRBV7-2, the J call TRBJ1-6; TRBD1 aligns across 7 bases. Germline CDR1 SGHTA, CDR2 FQGNSA. The CDR3 is made up of 17 amino acids. V was pared by 4 bases and J by 6 bases, with 12 bases of the junction left unmatched. CDR3 loop: CASSSAAGGLVNSPLHF. The CDR3 nucleotides are TGTGCCAGCAGCTCCGCCGCAGGGGGTTTGGTTAATTCACCCCTCCACTTT.

V is TRBV28 and J is TRBJ2-5; possibly TRBD1 for D (6 bases). CDR3 size: 15 residues. The V end was cut by 3 bases, the J end by 2 bases, with 13 bases between. Germline lookup yields CDR1 MDHEN and CDR2 SYDVKM. The chain's CDR3 is CASSFLTQGQETQYF. In DNA, the CDR3 is TGTGCCAGCAGTTTCCTAACACAGGGACAAGAGACCCAGTACTTC.

A few counts support this clone. The chain links TRBV27 to TRBJ2-7; a weak D match, TRBD2 (6 bases). The CDR3 is 14 amino acids. Germline V gives CDR1 MNHEY, CDR2 SMNVEV (reference sequence). Trimming pared 6 bases from V and 2 bases from J, leaving 14 bases between. The CDR3 loop is CASSLVRGPYEQYF. The CDR3 coding sequence is TGTGCCAGCAGCCTTGTGCGGGGTCCCTACGAGCAGTACTTC.

The V and J genes are TRBV30 and TRBJ1-6, with 12 bases identical to TRBD1. The CDR3 covers 15 residues. J lost 9 bases, V lost 1 base, and 4 bases had no gene match. Germline CDR1 is GTSNPN and CDR2 is SVGIG (reference sequence). DNA for the CDR3: TGTGCCTGGAGTGCCGGGACAGGGGGCAGTTCACCCCTCCACTTT. This encodes CAWSAGTGGSSPLHF.

This chain links TRBV27 with TRBJ2-7; TRBD1 agrees at 7 bases. The CDR3 is made up of 13 amino acids. Germline lookup yields CDR1 MNHEY and CDR2 SMNVEV (reference sequence). The J segment lost 2 bases and the V segment lost 6 bases, leaving 4 bases of the junction unmatched. DNA of the CDR3: TGTGCCAGCAGCCGACAGGGAACCTACGAGCAGTACTTC. Translating it yields CASSRQGTYEQYF.

The chain has TRBV11-3 and TRBJ1-2; 7 nucleotides agree with TRBD1. Germline assignment: CDR1 SGHNT and CDR2 YENEEA. The CDR3 has 14 amino acids. V trimming: 3 bases; J trimming: 7 bases; junction bases outside the gene matches: 8. The CDR3 DNA sequence: TGTGCCAGCAGCTTGGAGACAGGGCACAGTGGCTACACCTTC. It codes for CASSLETGHSGYTF.

This clone was seen only once. The chain carries TRBV28 and TRBJ2-7; D is perhaps TRBD2 (6 bases). Germline lookup yields CDR1 MDHEN and CDR2 SYDVKM. V dropped 5 bases and J dropped 2 bases, with 16 bases sitting between them. The CDR3 length is 15 residues. CDR3 residues: CASSNTAGLPYEQYF. The CDR3 region has the DNA TGTGCCAGCAGTAATACAGCGGGCCTACCCTACGAGCAGTACTTC.

This chain uses TRBV28 with TRBJ2-3; 10 nucleotides match TRBD2. CDR1 and CDR2 (germline): MDHEN, SYDVKM. This CDR3 is built from 15 residues. Trimming at V came to 6 bases and at J to 4 bases, leaving 7 bases not matched to a gene. CDR3 amino acids: CASRLAGAEADTQYF. CDR3 bases: TGTGCCAGCAGGCTAGCGGGAGCCGAGGCAGATACGCAGTATTTT.

This clone was seen more than once but under ten times. The V gene is TRBV19, the J gene TRBJ2-1; D unclear. There are 12 residues in the CDR3. V was clipped by 3 bases and J by 6 bases, with 6 bases between them. From germline, CDR1 is LNHDA and CDR2 SQIVND (reference sequence). The CDR3 DNA sequence: TGTGCCAGTAGTATGTCAGTCAATGAGCAGTTCTTC. Translated: CASSMSVNEQFF.

This clone has a single count. This chain uses TRBV27 with TRBJ2-7, with 7 bases identical to TRBD2. This CDR3 has 16 amino acids. Looked up from germline, CDR1 is MNHEY and CDR2 is SMNVEV (reference sequence). J lost 2 bases, V lost 1 base, and 8 bases had no gene match. CDR3 sequence reads: CASSLLASGNTYEQYF. The CDR3 DNA follows: TGTGCCAGCAGTTTATTGGCTAGCGGTAACACCTACGAGCAGTACTTC.

This clone was observed a few times. This chain links TRBV2 with TRBJ1-3; D not certain. CDR1 and CDR2 (germline): SNHLY, FYNNEI. CDR3 length: 13 amino acids. Between the trimmed V and J ends, which lost 5 bases and 7 bases, there was a span of 12 bases. CDR3: CASSRLTRNTIYF. The CDR3, as DNA: TGTGCCAGCAGTCGACTAACTAGGAACACCATATATTTT.